This entry is about one T cell receptor (beta chain). The germline V gene encodes CDR1 MDHEN and CDR2 SYDVKM. This CDR3 spans 14 amino acids. The V segment lost 7 bases and the J segment 7 bases; nucleotides outside the gene matches: 10. The sample is drawn from a study of blood T cell repertoires in COVID-19. Measured with immunoSEQ multiplex PCR; TCRdb has only the in-frame clones, and not every one. Among about 310,000 clones listed, more than 75% were seen once. Sequences were obtained from peripheral blood. The chain combines TRBV28 with TRBJ2-1; 7 bases are shared with TRBD2. The source is a woman aged 45-65 years who had recovered from COVID-19. CDR3 bases: TGTGCCAGCACCGGCCGACTAGCCACTAATGAGCAGTTCTTC. It specifies CASTGRLATNEQFF.